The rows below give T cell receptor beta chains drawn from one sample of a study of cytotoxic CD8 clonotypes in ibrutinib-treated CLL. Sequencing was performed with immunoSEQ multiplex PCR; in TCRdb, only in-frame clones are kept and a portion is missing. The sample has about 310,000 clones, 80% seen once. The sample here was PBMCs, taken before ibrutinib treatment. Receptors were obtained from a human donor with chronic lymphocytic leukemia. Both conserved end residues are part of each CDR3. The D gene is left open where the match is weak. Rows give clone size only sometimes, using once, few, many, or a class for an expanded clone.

TGTGCCAGCAGCTTAGAGGCTAGCGGGAGCTACGAGCAGTACTTC	CASSLEASGSYEQYF	TRBD2	-	TRBV7-2	TRBJ2-7
TGTGCCAGCAGCCCTTCCACAACGGGGATCACAGATACGCAGTATTTT	CASSPSTTGITDTQYF	-	medium-sized	TRBV7-2	TRBJ2-3
TGCGCCAGCAGCCATAAGTTTCTTGGGACAGGGGTGCACGAGCAGTACTTC	CASSHKFLGTGVHEQYF	TRBD1	-	TRBV4-3	TRBJ2-7
TGTGCCAGCAGCGGAAGACTAGCGGGAGAGTACAATGAGCAGTTCTTC	CASSGRLAGEYNEQFF	TRBD2	-	TRBV7-9	TRBJ2-1
TGTGCCAGCAGTGTCGCGGGACTGGCCCTAGCCAAAAACATTCAGTACTTC	CASSVAGLALAKNIQYF	-	-	TRBV6-1	TRBJ2-4
TGTGCCAGCAGTCTCGGACAGCCTCGGGAGCAGTACTTC	CASSLGQPREQYF	-	few	TRBV28	TRBJ2-7
TGTGCCAGCAGTGATTACGAGCAGTACTTC	CASSDYEQYF	-	few	TRBV2	TRBJ2-7
TGTGCCAGCAGCTTAAGCTCTCGGGGGGGAGAGGAGACCCAGTACTTC	CASSLSSRGGEETQYF	TRBD2	-	TRBV7-6	TRBJ2-5
TGTGCCAGCAGCTTGGTTCGAGCGGGAGCTTTCTCGGCTCAGTACTTC	CASSLVRAGAFSAQYF	TRBD2	-	TRBV5-4	TRBJ2-5
TGTGCCAGCAGCTTAGCCGTAGCGACGGAGACCCAGTACTTC	CASSLAVATETQYF	-	-	TRBV7-6	TRBJ2-5
TGTGCCAGCAGCTTAGCGGAGGGGGGGAGGAATGAGCAGTTCTTC	CASSLAEGGRNEQFF	-	-	TRBV11-3	TRBJ2-1
TGTGCCATCAGGAAGGGTGCTAGCGGGAGTCTGGAGCAAGAGACCCAGTACTTC	CAIRKGASGSLEQETQYF	TRBD2	-	TRBV10-3	TRBJ2-5
TGTGCCAGCAGCGTAGCCCCTAACACCGGGGAGCTGTTTTTT	CASSVAPNTGELFF	-	-	TRBV9	TRBJ2-2
TGTGCCAGCAGTCGGACTAATGAAAAACTGTTTTTT	CASSRTNEKLFF	-	-	TRBV28	TRBJ1-4
TGTGCCAGCAGCTTAGGGCGGACAGGGGGATATACTGAAGCTTTCTTT	CASSLGRTGGYTEAFF	TRBD1	-	TRBV7-6	TRBJ1-1
TGCAGCGTTTCGGGGACCACTCTGCTCTACGAGCAGTACTTC	CSVSGTTLLYEQYF	-	-	TRBV29-1	TRBJ2-7
TGTGCCAGCAGCTTAGTTGGGGGGGCCCTCAATGAGCAGTTCTTC	CASSLVGGALNEQFF	-	-	TRBV7-6	TRBJ2-1
TGTGCCAGCAGTCTCCCCCACCAAGAGACCCAGTACTTC	CASSLPHQETQYF	-	-	TRBV28	TRBJ2-5
TGTGCCAGCAGCCTCTCTGGCAGGCTGACCTACGAGCAGTACTTC	CASSLSGRLTYEQYF	-	-	TRBV5-6	TRBJ2-7
TGTGCCAGCAGCCAGGCAAGGATAACCACTGAAGCTTTCTTT	CASSQARITTEAFF	-	-	TRBV4-2	TRBJ1-1
TGTGCCAGCAGCCCTTCTTTCGGCCTTACCTACGAGCAGTACTTC	CASSPSFGLTYEQYF	-	-	TRBV7-2	TRBJ2-7
TGTGCCAGCAGCGTAGACTCAAGCACAGATACGCAGTATTTT	CASSVDSSTDTQYF	-	few	TRBV9	TRBJ2-3
TGCAGCGCCGCCCCCGCCTCCGGGGAGCTGTTTTTT	CSAAPASGELFF	-	-	TRBV29-1	TRBJ2-2
TGTGCCAGCAGCTTGGTGAGTTCCACCTCCTACGAGCAGTACTTC	CASSLVSSTSYEQYF	-	once	TRBV5-5	TRBJ2-7
TGTGCCAGCAGCTTCCTAGGGTATGAGCAGTTCTTC	CASSFLGYEQFF	-	-	TRBV5-6	TRBJ2-1
TGTGCCAGCAGCAAGGAACAGGGGGCAGCTGGAAACACCATATATTTT	CASSKEQGAAGNTIYF	TRBD1	-	TRBV11-3	TRBJ1-3